This T cell receptor beta chain emerged from a study of CD8 T cells in ankylosing spondylitis. Findings of the study overall: Earlier work had already found some motif variants in reactive arthritis synovial fluid and blood. It appeared that ankylosing spondylitis blood was characterized by a TCR beta motif of fewer than 10 highly homologous variants. From matched ankylosing spondylitis synovial fluid, disease-linked clones were reportedly recovered at significantly enriched levels. Disease-linked clones proved CD8+ and comparatively uncommon in peripheral blood.

This CDR3 is 14 amino acids long. Looked up from germline, CDR1 is SEHNR and CDR2 is FQNEAQ (reference sequence). V lost 7 bases and J lost 5, with 15 bases in between. Using quantitative 5'-RACE with molecular barcodes, the authors made TCR beta libraries. TCRdb re-derived calls from the 5' RACE reads in MiXCR, one entry per CDR3 protein. The repertoire holds 200,000 to 250,000 distinct CDR3 sequences, with approximately 20% as singletons. The table lists this clonotype with a few counts. What it binds is unknown. The chain recombines TRBV7-9 with TRBJ2-1, with D perhaps TRBD2 (6 bases). Sequenced sample: blood, either unsorted or a sorted T cell fraction (not recorded which). The sequence derives from a male donor with ankylosing spondylitis. CDR3: CASTLDYNDNEQFF. The DNA of the CDR3 is TGTGCCAGCACCCTGGACTACAACGACAATGAGCAGTTCTTC.